This T cell receptor beta chain was found in a study of blood T cell repertoires in COVID-19. For the study at large: Acute-phase and convalescent COVID-19 samples originated in the United States, Italy and Spain. Sample material is recorded as cDNA or gDNA derived from T cells, B-cell-depleted T cells, or PBMCs.

In Seattle, patients joined the study during active infection and were tracked longitudinally. Methods used by the authors: Estimated nucleated cell counts came from reference gene primer amplification. This table comes from immunoSEQ multiplex PCR, and its TCRdb copy is limited to in-frame clones, with some not included. That table supplies the V and J calls and clone size; D and trimming were determined from the DNA. The sample lists roughly 140,000 clones, about 85% seen once, with less than 10% in the top ten. The CDR3 runs 14 residues. Germline values: CDR1 MNHEY, CDR2 SMNVEV (reference sequence). V was clipped by 5 bases and J by 5 bases; unmatched bases: 2.

V gene TRBV27 combines with J gene TRBJ2-3; 12 nucleotides align to TRBD2. Specimen: peripheral blood. The clonotype was recovered from an older woman with COVID-19, enrolled during active disease. CDR3 in DNA: TGTGCCAGCAGTGTGGGACTAGCGGGAGATACGCAGTATTTT. This encodes CASSVGLAGDTQYF.